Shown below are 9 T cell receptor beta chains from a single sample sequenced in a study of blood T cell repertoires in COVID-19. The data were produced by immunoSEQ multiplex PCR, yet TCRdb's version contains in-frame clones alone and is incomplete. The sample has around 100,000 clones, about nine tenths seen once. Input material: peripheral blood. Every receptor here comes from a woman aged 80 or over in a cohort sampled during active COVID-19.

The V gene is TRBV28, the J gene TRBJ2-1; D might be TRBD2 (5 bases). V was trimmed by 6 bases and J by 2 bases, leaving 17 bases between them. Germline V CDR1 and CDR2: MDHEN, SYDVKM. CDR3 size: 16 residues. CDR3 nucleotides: TGTGCCAGCAGATTGCCCGGGAATGGACCCTACAATGAGCAGTTCTTC. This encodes CASRLPGNGPYNEQFF.

CDR3 loop: CSAGRTDEAFF. Here the CDR3 DNA reads TGCAGTGCTGGACGGACAGATGAAGCTTTCTTT. The chain carries TRBV20-1 and TRBJ1-1; D perhaps matches TRBD1 (6 bases). Germline assignment: CDR1 DFQATT and CDR2 SNEGSKA (reference sequence). The CDR3 loop spans 11 amino acids. Trimming pared 5 bases from V and 7 bases from J, leaving 11 bases between.

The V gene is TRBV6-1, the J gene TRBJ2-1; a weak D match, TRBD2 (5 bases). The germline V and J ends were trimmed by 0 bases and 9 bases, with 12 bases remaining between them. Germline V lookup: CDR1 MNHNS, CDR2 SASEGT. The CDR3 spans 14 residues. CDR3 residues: CASSEALRGSEQFF. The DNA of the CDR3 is TGTGCCAGCAGTGAAGCGCTTCGTGGGAGTGAGCAGTTCTTC.

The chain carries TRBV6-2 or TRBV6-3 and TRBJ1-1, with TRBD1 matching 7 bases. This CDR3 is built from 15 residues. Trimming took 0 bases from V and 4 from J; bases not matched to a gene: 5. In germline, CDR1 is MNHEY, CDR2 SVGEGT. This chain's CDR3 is CASSYSTGVGTEAFF. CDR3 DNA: TGTGCCAGCAGTTACTCCACAGGGGTGGGCACTGAAGCTTTCTTT.

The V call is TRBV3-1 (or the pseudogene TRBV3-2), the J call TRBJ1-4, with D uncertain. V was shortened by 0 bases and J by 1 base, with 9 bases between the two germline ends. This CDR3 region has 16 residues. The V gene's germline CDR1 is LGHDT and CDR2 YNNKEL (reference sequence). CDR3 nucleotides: TGTGCCAGCAGCCAAGATCGGTCCTTAACTAATGAAAAACTGTTTTTT. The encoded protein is CASSQDRSLTNEKLFF.

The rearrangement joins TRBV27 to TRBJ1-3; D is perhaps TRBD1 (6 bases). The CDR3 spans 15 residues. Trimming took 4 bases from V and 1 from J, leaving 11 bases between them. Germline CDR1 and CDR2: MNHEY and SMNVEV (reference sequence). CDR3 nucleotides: TGTGCCAGCAGTTGGGGGGGCGAATCTGGAAACACCATATATTTT. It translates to CASSWGGESGNTIYF.

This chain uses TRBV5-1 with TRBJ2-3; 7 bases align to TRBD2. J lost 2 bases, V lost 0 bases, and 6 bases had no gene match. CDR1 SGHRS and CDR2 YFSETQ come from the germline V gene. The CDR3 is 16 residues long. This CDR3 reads CASSLDGSGSTDTQYF. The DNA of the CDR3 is TGCGCCAGCAGCTTGGATGGTAGCGGGTCCACAGATACGCAGTATTTT.

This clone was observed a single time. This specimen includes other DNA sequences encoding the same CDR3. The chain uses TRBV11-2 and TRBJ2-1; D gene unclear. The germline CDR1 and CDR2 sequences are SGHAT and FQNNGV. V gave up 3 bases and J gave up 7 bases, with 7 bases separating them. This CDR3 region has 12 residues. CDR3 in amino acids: CASSFSVNEQFF. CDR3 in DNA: TGTGCCAGCAGCTTCTCCGTGAATGAGCAGTTCTTC.

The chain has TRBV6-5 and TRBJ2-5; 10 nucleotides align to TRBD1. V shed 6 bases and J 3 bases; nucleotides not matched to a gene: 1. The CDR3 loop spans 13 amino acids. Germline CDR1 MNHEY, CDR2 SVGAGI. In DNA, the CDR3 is TGTGCCAGCAGCGGGACAGGGGAAGAGACCCAGTACTTC. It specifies CASSGTGEETQYF.